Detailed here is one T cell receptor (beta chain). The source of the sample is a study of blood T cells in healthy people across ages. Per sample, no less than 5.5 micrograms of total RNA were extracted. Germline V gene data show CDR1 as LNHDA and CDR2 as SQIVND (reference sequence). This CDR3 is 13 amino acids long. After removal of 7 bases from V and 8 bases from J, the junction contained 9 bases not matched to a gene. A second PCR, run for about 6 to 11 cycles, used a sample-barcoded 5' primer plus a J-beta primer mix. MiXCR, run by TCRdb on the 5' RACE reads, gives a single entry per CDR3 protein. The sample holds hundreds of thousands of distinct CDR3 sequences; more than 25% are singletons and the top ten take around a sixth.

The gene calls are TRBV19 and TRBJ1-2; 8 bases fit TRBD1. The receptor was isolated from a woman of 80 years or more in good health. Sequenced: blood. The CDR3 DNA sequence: TGTGCCAGTATCCCCCGACAGGGGTTGGGCTACACCTTC. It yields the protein CASIPRQGLGYTF.